Below, one TCR beta chain is given with its context. Original processing notes: The authors estimated nucleated cell counts from reference gene primer amplification. Sequencing used immunoSEQ multiplex PCR; TCRdb keeps in-frame clones, though not all of them. V and J calls and clone size are those listed in that table; D and trimming were worked out from the DNA. The data contain roughly 180,000 clones, about 85% of them singletons. Patients in Seattle were enrolled during active infection, then followed longitudinally. V was cut by 2 bases and J by 3 bases, with 13 bases left in between. CDR3 length: 15 residues. From germline, CDR1 is SNHLY and CDR2 FYNNEI. This sample stems from a study of blood T cell repertoires in COVID-19. Overall study context: Collection of acute and convalescent COVID-19 samples took place in the United States, Italy and Spain.

The chain uses TRBV2 and TRBJ1-1; no definite D call. The sample consisted of peripheral blood. The clonotype was recovered from a man aged 80 or over with COVID-19, enrolled during active disease. CDR3 region: CASSEYSVLDTEAFF. CDR3 sequence (DNA): TGTGCCAGCAGTGAATATTCAGTCCTTGACACTGAAGCTTTCTTT.